The T cell receptor (beta chain) described here comes from a study of patients and donors after allogeneic stem cell transplantation. In its sample, this clonotype was seen a few times. TCRdb processed the RT-PCR reads anew with MiXCR; each CDR3 protein has one entry. The sample has approximately 200,000 distinct CDR3 sequences; more than 35% are singletons. The CDR3 sequence is 16 residues long. The germline CDR1 and CDR2 sequences are MNHNY and SVGAGI (reference sequence). The ends lost 6 bases at V and 2 bases at J; junction bases unmatched: 7. This TCR was sampled from a human donor who was either an allogeneic HSCT recipient or a stem cell or donor lymphocyte infusion donor (not recorded which). It is not recorded whose cells these are; they may come from a transplant donor. This sequence joins TRBV6-6 and TRBJ2-3; TRBD2 matches 11 bases. The specimen sequenced was blood, either unsorted or a sorted T cell fraction (not recorded which). CDR3 protein: CASRAGTSGVTDTQYF. The CDR3 region has the DNA TGTGCCAGCAGGGCCGGGACTAGCGGAGTCACAGATACGCAGTATTTT.